These T cell receptor beta chains were read from a single sample in a study of T cells in Graves' hyperthyroidism and ophthalmopathy. TCRdb called the multiplex PCR reads again in MiXCR, with one record for every CDR3 protein. The profile covers around 700,000 distinct CDR3 sequences, with approximately 19% appearing a single time and 15% to 20% taken by the ten largest. The sample was blood. These TCRs come from a woman aged 45-65 years with Graves' hyperthyroidism that later progressed to Graves' ophthalmopathy. The CDR3 runs from the conserved cysteine through the conserved F or W. A D gene is named only where the DNA matches it firmly. Size values are once, few and many counts, or a class for expanded clones, and some rows have none.

abundance	j_gene	d_gene	v_gene	CDR3nt	CDR3aa
many	TRBJ2-1	TRBD1	TRBV5-1	TGCGCCAGCAGCAATAGACAGGGTAACTACAATGAGCAGTTCTTC	CASSNRQGNYNEQFF
NA	TRBJ1-2	NA	TRBV7-6	TGTGCCAGCAGCTTAGGCGAGGCGCTTGGCTACACCTTC	CASSLGEALGYTF
NA	TRBJ2-2	NA	TRBV29-1	TGCAGCGTTGTGTGGTTCGGGGAGCTGCTTTTT	CSVVWFGELLF
many	TRBJ2-7	NA	TRBV12-3/TRBV12-4	TGTGCCAGCAGACTCGACCGGGGCGCTGACGAGCAGTACTTC	CASRLDRGADEQYF
NA	TRBJ2-7	NA	TRBV10-3	TGTGCCATCAGTGTGCCCGATTCCTACGAGCAGTACTTC	CAISVPDSYEQYF
many	TRBJ2-1	TRBD1	TRBV3-1	TGTGCCAGCAGCCGCCGGGACAGGGGAGGTGAGCAGTTCTTC	CASSRRDRGGEQFF
NA	TRBJ1-2	NA	TRBV2	TGTGCCAGCAGTGAAAGTACTTGGCTCTATGGCTACACCTTC	CASSESTWLYGYTF
NA	TRBJ2-7	NA	TRBV14	TGTGCCAGCAGCCAAGGGGCGGAAACGGACTACGAGCAGTACTTC	CASSQGAETDYEQYF
NA	TRBJ2-2	TRBD1	TRBV9	TGTGCCAGCAGCGTAGTCCGGGACAGGAACACCGGGGAGCTGTTTTTT	CASSVVRDRNTGELFF
many	TRBJ1-1	TRBD1	TRBV30	TGTGCCTGGATTGACAGGGGGAACACTGAAGCTTTCTTT	CAWIDRGNTEAFF
many	TRBJ1-1	NA	TRBV7-9	TGTGCCAGCAGCTTAGGGGCATTCACTGAAGCTTTCTTT	CASSLGAFTEAFF
many	TRBJ2-2	NA	TRBV5-1	TGCGCCAGCAGCTTAAACAGGGCCACCGGGGAGCTGTTTTTT	CASSLNRATGELFF
NA	TRBJ2-4	NA	TRBV12-3/TRBV12-4	TGTGCCAGCAGTTTACAGCTGGGGATTCAGTACTTC	CASSLQLGIQYF
NA	TRBJ1-4	NA	TRBV14	TGTGCCAGCAGCCAACAGACAGGAGAAAATGAAAAACTGTTTTTT	CASSQQTGENEKLFF
few	TRBJ1-2	NA	TRBV20-1	TGCAGTGCTAGTTTAAGGTCTAACTATGGCTACACCTTC	CSASLRSNYGYTF
NA	TRBJ2-7	NA	TRBV20-1	TGCAGTGCTAGAGCTTCGCCGGGACTCACCTACGAGCAGTACTTC	CSARASPGLTYEQYF
many	TRBJ2-7	NA	TRBV9	TGTGCCAGCAGCGTAGGGGGGGGGGACAAAGAGAGCTACGAGCAGTACTTC	CASSVGGGDKESYEQYF
many	TRBJ2-3	NA	TRBV13	TGTGCCAGCAGCAACAGACAGAGCACAGATACGCAGTATTTT	CASSNRQSTDTQYF
NA	TRBJ2-5	NA	TRBV11-3	TGTGTCAGCAGCTGGGCAGATCAAGAGACCCAGTACTTC	CVSSWADQETQYF
NA	TRBJ2-3	NA	TRBV20-1	TGCAGTGGGACTCCGCGGGCCAACACAGATACGCAGTATTTT	CSGTPRANTDTQYF
NA	TRBJ2-5	NA	TRBV9	TGTGCCAGCAGCGTAGCTGACACGGGGGTCTACCAAGAGACCCAGTACTTC	CASSVADTGVYQETQYF
NA	TRBJ1-3	NA	TRBV3-1	TGTGCCAGCAGCTTCAGACGAAACACCATATATTTT	CASSFRRNTIYF
NA	TRBJ2-5	NA	TRBV4-1	TGCGCCAGCAGCCAAGTACAGGGTGACCAAGAGACCCAGTACTTC	CASSQVQGDQETQYF
many	TRBJ2-3	NA	TRBV18	TGTGCCAGCTCAGCTCGGACGGTTATGGCTAGCACAGATACGCAGTATTTT	CASSARTVMASTDTQYF
few	TRBJ1-2	NA	TRBV18	TGTGCCAGCTCACCGCCGGGACCGTTCAACTATGGCTACACCTTC	CASSPPGPFNYGYTF
many	TRBJ2-7	NA	TRBV10-3	TGTGCCATCAGTGGGGGTAGGCAGTCCTACGAGCAGTACTTC	CAISGGRQSYEQYF
few	TRBJ2-5	NA	TRBV4-1	TGCGCCAGCAGCCAGGCCCAGGGGCCGGTAGAGACCCAGTACTTC	CASSQAQGPVETQYF
NA	TRBJ2-5	NA	TRBV2	TGTGCCAGCAGTGAAGGATTTGGCCAAAAGGGGGAGACCCAGTACTTC	CASSEGFGQKGETQYF
many	TRBJ1-1	NA	TRBV29-1	TGCAGCGTTGTGGTGGGGGCTTTCGGCACTGAAGCTTTCTTT	CSVVVGAFGTEAFF
few	TRBJ1-5	NA	TRBV7-2	TGTGCCAGCAGCTTAGGACCACCAGGCTCTGTTAATCAGCCCCAGCATTTT	CASSLGPPGSVNQPQHF
few	TRBJ1-3	NA	TRBV5-1	TGCGCCAACGCCTCAGACCGACACTCTGGAAACACCATATATTTT	CANASDRHSGNTIYF
many	TRBJ2-1	TRBD2	TRBV5-1	TGCGCCAGCAGAACTAGCGGGGGGGCTCATGAGCAGTTCTTC	CASRTSGGAHEQFF
many	TRBJ2-2	TRBD1	TRBV7-2	TGTGCCAGCAGCTTTTATGTGACAGGGATCACCGGGGAGCTGTTTTTT	CASSFYVTGITGELFF
many	TRBJ2-2	NA	TRBV5-1	TGCGCCAGCAGCTTGGGTCGTAGCGTCTACGCGAACACCGGGGAGCTGTTTTTT	CASSLGRSVYANTGELFF
many	TRBJ2-5	NA	TRBV3-1	TGTGCCAGCAACCCTGACAGGGAGGTAGGGGAGACCCAGTACTTC	CASNPDREVGETQYF
many	TRBJ1-1	NA	TRBV3-1	TGTGCCAGTAGCCAGCGCAGGGGACGGAACACTGAAGCTTTCTTT	CASSQRRGRNTEAFF
NA	TRBJ1-1	NA	TRBV12-5	TGTGCTAGTGGATTCGACGTTTCTGGGAGGAGGGACATTGAAGCTTTCTTT	CASGFDVSGRRDIEAFF
few	TRBJ1-4	NA	TRBV3-1	TGTGCCAGCAGCCAGGGTACAAAACTGTTTTTT	CASSQGTKLFF
once	TRBJ2-3	TRBD2	TRBV27	TGTGCCAGCAGGTCGGGGGGGGGCACCAGAGATACGCAGTATTTT	CASRSGGGTRDTQYF
many	TRBJ1-1	TRBD1	TRBV10-3	TGTGCCATTGGGGGACAGGGGGCTTCGGAAGCTTTCTTT	CAIGGQGASEAFF
NA	TRBJ2-7	TRBD2	TRBV10-3	TGTGCCACCAGGACTAGCGGGCCCAGCTCCTACGAGCAGTACTTC	CATRTSGPSSYEQYF
NA	TRBJ1-2	NA	TRBV7-3	TGTGCCAGCAGCTTAAACGGTCTCGGTGGCTACACCTTC	CASSLNGLGGYTF
NA	TRBJ1-5	NA	TRBV18	TGTGCCAGCTCACTTGCCGGACAGTTTCAGGCCTATAGCAATCAGCCCCAGCATTTT	CASSLAGQFQAYSNQPQHF
NA	TRBJ1-2	NA	TRBV27	TGTGCCAGCAGTTTTTTCCCAGGGCGGGGGAATTCCTATGGCTACACCTTC	CASSFFPGRGNSYGYTF
NA	TRBJ1-2	NA	TRBV20-1	TGCAGTGCTGCCCGTGGAGGGAACTATGGCTACACCTTC	CSAARGGNYGYTF
few	TRBJ1-2	NA	TRBV9	TGTGCCAGCAGCGTAGCGGGGGGCCTGATCGCAGCTAACTATGGCTACACCTTC	CASSVAGGLIAANYGYTF
many	TRBJ1-3	NA	TRBV5-1	TGCGCCAGCAGTTTAACCCCGTTAAGTGGAAACACCATATATTTT	CASSLTPLSGNTIYF
NA	TRBJ1-2	TRBD1	TRBV7-9	TGTGCCAGCAGCTCCGACAGGGGGGCTAGTGGCTACACCTTC	CASSSDRGASGYTF
NA	TRBJ1-6	TRBD1	TRBV27	TGTGCCAGCAGTTTATATGGGACAGGGTTTGGGTATAATTCACCCCTCCACTTT	CASSLYGTGFGYNSPLHF
few	TRBJ2-7	TRBD2	TRBV29-1	TGCAGCGTTGAAGCTAGCGGGGAAAACTCCTACGAGCAGTACTTC	CSVEASGENSYEQYF
few	TRBJ1-1	TRBD1	TRBV15	TGTGCCACCAGCCGCCCAGGGAAGGGGGCTGAATCTGAAGCTTTCTTT	CATSRPGKGAESEAFF
NA	TRBJ2-3	NA	TRBV5-1	TGCGCCAGCAGCTTGCACCGACGGTATCCAGATACGCAGTATTTT	CASSLHRRYPDTQYF
many	TRBJ1-4	NA	TRBV11-2	TGTGCCAGCAGCTTAGAGAACACGACCTGGGATGAAAAACTGTTTTTT	CASSLENTTWDEKLFF
NA	TRBJ2-5	NA	TRBV25-1	TGTGCCAGCACAGCCATGGAGACCCAGTACTTC	CASTAMETQYF